What follows are 30 T cell receptor beta chains derived from one specimen sequenced in a study of blood T cell repertoires in COVID-19. This table comes from immunoSEQ multiplex PCR, and its TCRdb copy is limited to in-frame clones, with some not included. The repertoire includes some 140,000 clones, roughly 86% of them detected once, and 15% to 20% sits in the top ten. What was sequenced was peripheral blood. The origin of the receptors is a woman aged 50 to 65 who had recovered from COVID-19.

The chain combines TRBV19 with TRBJ2-7; 9 bases agree with TRBD1. CDR3 length equals 11 residues. Germline V gene data show CDR1 as LNHDA and CDR2 as SQIVND (reference sequence). V dropped 8 bases and J dropped 4; count of bases not matched to a gene: 0. CDR3 region: CASGTGYEQYF. CDR3 nucleotide sequence: TGTGCCAGTGGGACAGGGTACGAGCAGTACTTC. The entire variable domain, with the rest obtained from reference TRBV19 and TRBJ2-7, is as follows: DGGITQSPKYLFRKEGQNVTLSCEQNLNHDAMYWYRQDPGQGLRLIYYSQIVNDFQKGDIAEGYSVSREKKESFPLTVTSAQKNPTAFYLCASGTGYEQYFGPGTRLTVT.

This clone was seen more than once but under ten times. The rearrangement links TRBV5-1 to TRBJ2-2; 9 positions agree with TRBD1. Looked up from germline, CDR1 is SGHRS and CDR2 is YFSETQ. Germline trimming cut 7 bases from V and 5 bases from J; bases unmatched to any gene: 3. This CDR3 is built from 13 residues. CDR3 amino acids: CASGQGPTGELFF. CDR3 nucleotides: TGCGCCAGCGGACAGGGGCCGACCGGGGAGCTGTTTTTT.

This clone was seen a handful of times. The V call is TRBV11-3, the J call TRBJ2-5, with TRBD2 matching over 15 bases. The CDR3 totals 17 residues. Looked up from germline, CDR1 is SGHNT and CDR2 is YENEEA. J lost 5 bases, V lost 5 bases, and 9 bases had no gene match. The CDR3 DNA reads as TGTGCCAGCAGCCCGCGGACTAGCGGGAGGGCCGGGGAGACCCAGTACTTC. This gives the protein CASSPRTSGRAGETQYF.

CDR3 coding DNA: TGTGCCAGCAGCGTAACCTCGGGTAGGCGGGAGACCCAGTACTTC. It is translated as CASSVTSGRRETQYF. This rearrangement joins TRBV9 to TRBJ2-5; no clear D. This CDR3 region has 15 residues. Trimming took off 1 base at V and 5 bases at J, with 15 bases between the two ends. Germline loops: CDR1 SGDLS, CDR2 YYNGEE. Combining the CDR3 with reference TRBV9 and TRBJ2-5 gives the whole variable domain DSGVTQTPKHLITATGQRVTLRCSPRSGDLSVYWYQQSLDQGLQFLIQYYNGEERAKGNILERFSAQQFPDLHSELNLSSLELGDSALYFCASSVTSGRRETQYFGPGTRLLVL.

The rearrangement joins TRBV6-5 to TRBJ2-1; possibly TRBD2 for D (5 bases). Germline V gene sequence: CDR1 MNHEY, CDR2 SVGAGI. V lost 2 bases and J 5 bases, leaving 10 bases between the germline ends. The CDR3 covers 14 residues. The CDR3 nucleotides are TGTGCCAGCAGTTACGCCCTAGCCGACAATGAGCAGTTCTTC. Residues: CASSYALADNEQFF.

The V call is TRBV12-2, the J call TRBJ2-2; the D call TRBD1 from the table was never checked on the DNA. TRBV12-2 is marked as a pseudogene. The CDR3 runs to 13 residues. As DNA, the CDR3 is TGTGCAGGGCTCAGGGGGAACACCGGGGAGCTGTTTTTT. This sequence encodes CAGLRGNTGELFF.

Only a few counts were recorded for this clone. The rearrangement links TRBV24-1 to TRBJ2-5; 7 positions agree with TRBD2. The CDR3 contains 15 residues. The V segment lost 4 bases and the J segment 5 bases; nucleotides outside the gene matches: 9. Germline CDR1 reads KGHDR; CDR2 reads SFDVKD. The CDR3 bases are TGTGCCACCAGTGACCCGGGGGGACCCGGGGAGACCCAGTACTTC. Its protein product is CATSDPGGPGETQYF.

The chain is built from TRBV30 and TRBJ2-7; D is perhaps TRBD1 (5 bases). This CDR3 is built from 13 residues. Trimming removed 7 bases at V and 5 bases at J, with 18 bases between. Germline CDR1 is GTSNPN and CDR2 is SVGIG (reference sequence). The CDR3 is CASLRWTTNEQYF. CDR3 coding DNA: TGTGCCTCGCTTAGGTGGACAACCAACGAGCAGTACTTC.

This chain joins TRBV5-1 and TRBJ1-6, with D possibly being TRBD1 (5 bases). The CDR3 has 16 residues. CDR1 is SGHRS, CDR2 YFSETQ, per germline. V dropped 0 bases and J dropped 8 bases, with 15 bases sitting between them. Written as DNA, the CDR3 is TGCGCCAGCAGCTTGGTGTCAGGGCAAGGGGATTCACCCCTCCACTTT. Translated: CASSLVSGQGDSPLHF.

V usage is TRBV10-3 and J usage is TRBJ2-7; 10 nucleotides align to TRBD2. The V segment lost 0 bases and the J segment 2 bases; nucleotides outside the gene matches: 7. CDR3 length: 17 amino acids. Germline V gene data show CDR1 as ENHRY and CDR2 as SYGVKD. In DNA, the CDR3 is TGTGCCATCAGTGAGTCCGATTTTCTAGCGGGAGCCTACGAGCAGTACTTC. This translates into CAISESDFLAGAYEQYF.

This clone was recorded only once. The chain carries TRBV29-1 and TRBJ2-1; D is unresolved. The CDR3 is made up of 13 amino acids. V was clipped by 5 bases and J by 3 bases, with 11 bases between them. CDR1 is SQVTM and CDR2 is ANQGSEA in the germline V gene. CDR3 residues: CSVQAGNYNEQFF. CDR3 nucleotides: TGCAGCGTTCAGGCAGGAAACTACAATGAGCAGTTCTTC.

The rearrangement joins TRBV7-2 to TRBJ2-1; 7 bases agree with TRBD2. V shed 5 bases and J 6 bases; nucleotides not matched to a gene: 7. The CDR3 runs to 14 residues. Germline CDR1 SGHTA, CDR2 FQGNSA. The CDR3 loop reads CASSIPGGVNEQFF. For the CDR3, the DNA is TGTGCCAGCAGCATCCCGGGAGGCGTCAATGAGCAGTTCTTC.

This rearrangement joins TRBV4-1 to TRBJ1-2; a weak D match, TRBD1 (6 bases). The CDR3 has 14 amino acids. V was shortened by 4 bases and J by 7 bases, with 16 bases between the two germline ends. CDR1 MGHRA and CDR2 YSYEKL come from the germline V gene. Here the CDR3 DNA reads TGCGCCAGCAGCCCGACAGGCCCCCATATTGGCTACACCTTC. It codes for CASSPTGPHIGYTF.

In its sample, this clone was seen a few times. The chain links TRBV7-6 to TRBJ2-5, with D possibly being TRBD1 (6 bases). Germline CDR1 is SGHVS and CDR2 is FNYEAQ. Trimming cost V 2 bases and J 5 bases, with 15 bases left between them. This CDR3 comprises 15 residues. CDR3 loop: CASSLRAQGGETQYF. CDR3 bases: TGTGCCAGCAGCTTAAGGGCACAGGGTGGGGAGACCCAGTACTTC.

The V and J genes are TRBV7-3 and TRBJ1-1; perhaps TRBD1 as D (6 bases). The CDR3 has 14 amino acids. V lost 5 bases, J lost 1 base, and 11 bases lay in between. Germline V gene lookup returns CDR1 SGHTA and CDR2 FQGTGA. The CDR3 sequence is CASSKTTGNTEAFF. In nucleotides, the CDR3 is TGTGCCAGCAGCAAAACGACAGGGAACACTGAAGCTTTCTTT.

The chain joins TRBV5-4 to TRBJ2-6; tentatively, D is TRBD1 (6 bases). The V gene's germline CDR1 is SGHNT and CDR2 YYREEE (reference sequence). Trimming shortened V by 2 bases and J by 2 bases, and 14 bases separated the two germline ends. This CDR3 has 17 residues. CDR3 in amino acids: CASSFSGNRAGANVLTF. The CDR3 nucleotides read TGTGCCAGCAGCTTTTCCGGAAACAGGGCTGGGGCCAACGTCCTGACTTTC. Complete variable domain (other parts from reference TRBV5-4 and TRBJ2-6): ETGVTQSPTHLIKTRGQQVTLRCSSQSGHNTVSWYQQALGQGPQFIFQYYREEENGRGNFPPRFSGLQFPNYSSELNVNALELDDSALYLCASSFSGNRAGANVLTFGAGSRLTVL.

The chain joins TRBV18 to TRBJ1-2; D gene uncertain. The CDR3 runs to 14 residues. With 6 bases removed from V and 4 bases from J, the gap between germline ends came to 15 bases. Germline assignment: CDR1 KGHSH and CDR2 LQKENI. As DNA, the CDR3 is TGTGCCAGCTCCCGGGAGGGTTTGGCCTATGGCTACACCTTC. Encoded protein: CASSREGLAYGYTF.

The sample holds one count of this clone. The chain employs TRBV6-5 and TRBJ1-4, with unresolved D. From germline, CDR1 is MNHEY and CDR2 SVGAGI. The CDR3 extends over 15 amino acids. With 0 bases removed from V and 4 bases from J, the gap between germline ends came to 9 bases. The CDR3 loop is CASSYSRGHNEKLFF. CDR3 nucleotide sequence: TGTGCCAGCAGTTACTCCCGGGGTCATAATGAAAAACTGTTTTTT.

The chain joins TRBV19 to TRBJ2-3, with D tentatively TRBD1 (5 bases). Germline lookup yields CDR1 LNHDA and CDR2 SQIVND (reference sequence). CDR3 length: 10 amino acids. V lost 11 bases and J lost 6, with 9 bases in between. CDR3 region: CASKGDTQYF. CDR3 nucleotide sequence: TGTGCCTCAAAGGGGGATACGCAGTATTTT.

The chain joins TRBV14 to TRBJ1-4, with D perhaps matching TRBD1 (6 bases). The germline gives CDR1 SGHDN, CDR2 FVKESK. V shed 4 bases and J shed 2 bases, with 20 bases lying between them. The CDR3 contains 18 residues. The CDR3 sequence is CASSPNAGVGVTNEKLFF. The CDR3 coding sequence is TGTGCCAGCAGCCCCAATGCAGGGGTAGGAGTGACTAATGAAAAACTGTTTTTT.

The chain links TRBV20-1 to TRBJ2-1, with 15 bases fitting TRBD2. The V gene end was trimmed by 3 bases and the J gene end by 2 bases; junction bases not matched to a gene: 8. The CDR3 is made up of 18 amino acids. Germline V gene lookup returns CDR1 DFQATT and CDR2 SNEGSKA (reference sequence). This chain's CDR3 is CSASSPGTSGRTYNEQFF. The CDR3 DNA follows: TGCAGTGCTAGTTCCCCCGGGACTAGCGGGAGGACCTACAATGAGCAGTTCTTC.

The CDR3 reads CASSPSGTDTQYF. In DNA, the CDR3 is TGTGCCAGTAGTCCTAGCGGCACAGATACGCAGTATTTT. This chain connects TRBV19 to TRBJ2-3; perhaps TRBD2 as D (6 bases). Germline V gene sequence: CDR1 LNHDA, CDR2 SQIVND (reference sequence). V lost 5 bases and J lost 1, with 7 bases in between. The CDR3 totals 13 residues.

The V gene is TRBV6-5, the J gene TRBJ1-6; TRBD1 matches at 8 bases. CDR1 and CDR2 from the germline V gene are MNHEY and SVGAGI. V dropped 2 bases and J dropped 7; count of bases not matched to a gene: 4. The CDR3 consists of 15 residues. The CDR3 protein is CASSYRDRLNSPLHF. CDR3 nucleotide sequence: TGTGCCAGCAGTTACCGGGACAGGTTGAATTCACCCCTCCACTTT.

The V and J genes are TRBV10-3 and TRBJ1-3, with TRBD1 matching over 7 bases. Germline CDR1 reads ENHRY; CDR2 reads SYGVKD. This CDR3 has 15 amino acids. The J segment lost 0 bases and the V segment lost 10 bases, leaving 9 bases of the junction unmatched. CDR3 nucleotide sequence: TGTGCCACAAGATACGAGGGGGCCTCTGGAAACACCATATATTTT. It yields the protein CATRYEGASGNTIYF.

The V gene is TRBV19, the J gene TRBJ1-1; D uncertain. V lost 1 base and J lost 3, with 6 bases in between. This CDR3 is built from 13 residues. Germline CDR1 reads LNHDA; CDR2 reads SQIVND (reference sequence). CDR3 in amino acids: CASSIGQDTEAFF. CDR3 DNA: TGTGCCAGTAGTATAGGCCAGGACACTGAAGCTTTCTTT.

The rearrangement links TRBV7-2 to TRBJ2-7, with 7 bases fitting TRBD1. In germline, CDR1 is SGHTA, CDR2 FQGNSA. Unmatched junction bases numbered 6, after V lost 5 bases and J lost 2 bases. The length of the CDR3 is 14 residues. DNA of the CDR3: TGTGCCAGCAGCATTGGCCAGGGGGCCTACGAGCAGTACTTC. Protein sequence: CASSIGQGAYEQYF.

This chain links TRBV6-5 with TRBJ2-7; D unclear. Germline V gene lookup returns CDR1 MNHEY and CDR2 SVGAGI. There are 11 residues in the CDR3. Trimming cost V 6 bases and J 7 bases, with 10 bases left between them. CDR3 region: CASRVTWEQYF. DNA for the CDR3: TGTGCCAGCAGAGTTACTTGGGAGCAGTACTTC.

This chain joins TRBV2 and TRBJ1-1; D gene uncertain. The CDR3 has 13 residues. From germline, CDR1 is SNHLY and CDR2 FYNNEI. Trimming shortened V by 7 bases and J by 4 bases, and 13 bases separated the two germline ends. In DNA form, the CDR3 reads TGTGCCAGCACTTCGTCCCGGGGCACTGAAGCTTTCTTT. As protein: CASTSSRGTEAFF.

This chain connects TRBV6-1 to TRBJ2-2; tentatively, D is TRBD1 (6 bases). V lost 1 base, J lost 4 bases, and 19 bases lay in between. The CDR3 is 18 amino acids. CDR1 is MNHNS, CDR2 SASEGT, per germline. The CDR3 nucleotides read TGTGCCAGCAGTGAAGAGGTTGGCAGGGGTTTGGTCACCGGGGAGCTGTTTTTT. This sequence encodes CASSEEVGRGLVTGELFF.

The gene calls are TRBV19 and TRBJ2-5; no firm D call. This CDR3 contains 13 residues. Per the germline V gene, CDR1 is LNHDA and CDR2 is SQIVND (reference sequence). V lost 1 base and J 5 bases, leaving 8 bases between the germline ends. In DNA form, the CDR3 reads TGTGCCAGTAGTATAGGGCCCTTTGAGACCCAGTACTTC. Protein product: CASSIGPFETQYF.